This T cell receptor (beta chain) emerged from a study of OX40 agonist ivuxolimab in advanced cancers. As for the study in general: Patients with hepatocellular carcinoma, melanoma, renal cell or head and neck cancer made up the dose-escalation patients. Males comprised roughly four fifths of the group, whose mean age was about 62 years (range about 20 to 85).

With 6 bases removed from V and 4 bases from J, the gap between germline ends came to 15 bases. Germline loops: CDR1 MDHEN, CDR2 SYDVKM. The CDR3 length is 14 residues. The protocol was immunoSEQ multiplex PCR, while the TCRdb copy is restricted to in-frame clones and leaves out a portion. The sample lists 60,000 or so clones, 82% seen once, with approximately 0.56% in the top ten. The sequences come from CD4+ or CD8+ T cells sorted from blood, collected in a trial of the OX40 agonist ivuxolimab. This chain uses TRBV28 with TRBJ1-2, with TRBD1 as a possible D gene (5 bases). The TCR originated in an adult with an advanced solid tumor such as melanoma, head and neck, liver or kidney cancer. CDR3 sequence: CASRQSGSSYGYTF. As DNA, the CDR3 is TGTGCCAGCAGACAATCAGGGAGCTCCTATGGCTACACCTTC.